This T cell receptor (beta chain) was retrieved from a study of post-analysis software for immune sequencing data. TCR beta cDNA libraries included unique molecular identifiers. T cells numbering about 0.85 to 10 million yielded roughly 0.5 million cDNA molecules. TCRdb reanalysed the PCR reads using MiXCR and keeps one entry per CDR3 protein. In the table there are more than 450,000 distinct CDR3 sequences, 44% of which are singletons. Study-level findings and limits: Normalized Chao1 diversity in multiple sclerosis patients fell significantly below that of controls. Patients carried roughly 5 TRBV segments more frequently than controls did, and TRBV5-6, TRBV5-1 and TRBV20-1 were among them.

The V and J ends lost 0 bases and 4 bases respectively, with 7 bases between them. The CDR3 loop spans 13 amino acids. The V gene's germline CDR1 is MNHEY and CDR2 SMNVEV (reference sequence). A note on this clonotype: Its antigen is not known.

V gene TRBV27 combines with J gene TRBJ2-7; the D gene is possibly TRBD2 (6 bases). The clonotype was recovered from a girl aged 10-17 years with multiple sclerosis. Source material: blood. CDR3 amino acids: CASSLSGGYEQYF. CDR3 in DNA: TGTGCCAGCAGTTTATCCGGGGGTTACGAGCAGTACTTC.